The sequence of this T cell receptor beta chain was determined in a study of post-analysis software for immune sequencing data. Study-wide background: Disease trajectories encompassed relapsing-remitting, secondary progressive and progressive-relapsing multiple sclerosis.

Study-wide results and caveats: TRBV5-6, TRBV5-1 and TRBV20-1 belonged to a set of roughly 5 TRBV segments that were more frequent in patients than controls. Strong co-clustering by F measure linked samples that shared a preparation batch. Multiple sclerosis patients showed significantly lower normalized Chao1 diversity than controls did.

Trimming removed 8 bases at V and 2 bases at J, with 12 bases between. Germline V gives CDR1 LNHNV, CDR2 YYDKDF (reference sequence). The CDR3 spans 13 residues. The TCR beta cDNA libraries carried unique molecular identifiers. Yield was roughly 0.5 million cDNA molecules from 1 to 10 million T cells. From the PCR reads, TCRdb called clonotypes with MiXCR, one entry per CDR3 protein. The sample carries about 150,000 distinct CDR3 sequences, approximately 31% recorded once. The table lists this clonotype with a few counts. Its antigen is still unknown. V and J are TRBV15 and TRBJ2-5; D perhaps matches TRBD2 (5 bases). The receptor comes from a girl aged 5-17 years with multiple sclerosis. Material: blood. CDR3: CATAPGIQETQYF. DNA of the CDR3: TGTGCCACCGCCCCCGGGATACAAGAGACCCAGTACTTC. Complete variable domain (other parts from reference TRBV15 and TRBJ2-5): DAMVIQNPRYQVTQFGKPVTLSCSQTLNHNVMYWYQQKSSQAPKLLFHYYDKDFNNEADTPDNFQSRRPNTSFCFLDIRSPGLGDTAMYLCATAPGIQETQYFGPGTRLLVL.